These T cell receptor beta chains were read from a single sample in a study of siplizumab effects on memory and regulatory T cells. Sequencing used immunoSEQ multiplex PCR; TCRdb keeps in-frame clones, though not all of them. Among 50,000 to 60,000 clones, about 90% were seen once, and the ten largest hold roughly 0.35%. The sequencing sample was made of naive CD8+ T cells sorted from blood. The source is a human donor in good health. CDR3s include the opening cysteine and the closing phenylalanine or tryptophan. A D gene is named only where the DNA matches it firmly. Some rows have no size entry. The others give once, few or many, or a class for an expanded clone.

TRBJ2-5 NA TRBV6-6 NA CASSVQGWETQYF TGTGCCAGCAGTGTACAGGGTTGGGAGACCCAGTACTTC
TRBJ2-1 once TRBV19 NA CASMGNNEQFF TGTGCCAGTATGGGCAACAATGAGCAGTTCTTC
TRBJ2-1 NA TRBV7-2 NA CASSSPLSYNEQFF TGTGCCAGCAGCTCCCCTCTATCCTACAATGAGCAGTTCTTC
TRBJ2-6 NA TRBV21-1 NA CASICGASSRDGVSGANVLTF TGTGCCAGCATCTGCGGGGCGTCCTCCAGGGACGGTGTGTCTGGGGCCAACGTCCTGACTTTC
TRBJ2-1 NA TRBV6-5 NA CASSPSSSYNEQFF TGTGCCAGCAGTCCTTCGAGCTCCTACAATGAGCAGTTCTTC
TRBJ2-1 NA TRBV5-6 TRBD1 CASSLRTGNYNEQFF TGTGCCAGCAGCTTGAGGACAGGGAATTACAATGAGCAGTTCTTC
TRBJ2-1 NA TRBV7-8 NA CASSLVFDNEQFF TGTGCCAGCAGCTTAGTATTCGACAATGAGCAGTTCTTC
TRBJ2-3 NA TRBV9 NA CASSVGVGDTQYF TGTGCCAGCAGCGTAGGGGTCGGAGATACGCAGTATTTT
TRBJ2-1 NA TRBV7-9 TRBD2 CASSGGLAGFNYNEQFF TGTGCCAGCAGCGGGGGACTAGCGGGATTCAACTACAATGAGCAGTTCTTC
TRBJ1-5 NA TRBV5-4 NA CASSIGPGGQPQHF TGTGCCAGCAGCATAGGACCCGGCGGGCAGCCCCAGCATTTT
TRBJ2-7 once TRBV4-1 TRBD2 CASSQDAGGSYEQYF TGCGCCAGCAGCCAAGATGCGGGAGGCTCCTACGAGCAGTACTTC
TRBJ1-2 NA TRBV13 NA CASSLVRDANYGYTF TGTGCCAGCAGCTTAGTGCGGGACGCAAACTATGGCTACACCTTC
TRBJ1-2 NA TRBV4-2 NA CASSQDRPANYGYTF TGTGCCAGCAGCCAAGATAGACCCGCAAACTATGGCTACACCTTC
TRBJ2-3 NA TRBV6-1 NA CASMEPGGTDTQYF TGTGCCAGCATGGAGCCGGGGGGCACAGATACGCAGTATTTT
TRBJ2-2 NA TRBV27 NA CASSLLSGANTGELFF TGTGCCAGCAGTTTATTAAGTGGGGCTAACACCGGGGAGCTGTTTTTT
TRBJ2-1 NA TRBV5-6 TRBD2 CASSSVTSGVYNEQFF TGTGCCAGCAGCTCAGTTACTAGCGGGGTTTACAATGAGCAGTTCTTC